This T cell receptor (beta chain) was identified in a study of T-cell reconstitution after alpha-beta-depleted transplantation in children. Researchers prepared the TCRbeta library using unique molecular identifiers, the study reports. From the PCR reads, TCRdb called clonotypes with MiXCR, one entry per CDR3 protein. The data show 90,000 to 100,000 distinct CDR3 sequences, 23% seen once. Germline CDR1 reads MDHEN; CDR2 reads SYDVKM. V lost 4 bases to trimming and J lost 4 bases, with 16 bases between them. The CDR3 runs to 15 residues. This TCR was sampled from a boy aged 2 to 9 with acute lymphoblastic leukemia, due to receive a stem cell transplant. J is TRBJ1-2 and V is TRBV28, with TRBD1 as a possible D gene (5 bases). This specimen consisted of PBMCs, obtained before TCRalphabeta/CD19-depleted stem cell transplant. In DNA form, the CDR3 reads TGTGCCAGCAGTTGGGGCGGACCCCGTACCTATGGCTACACCTTC. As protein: CASSWGGPRTYGYTF.